The clone carrying this T cell receptor beta chain was detected a few times. Its antigen is not known. Extraction and reverse transcription of RNA yielded cDNA as the sequencing template. Sequencing used immunoSEQ multiplex PCR; TCRdb keeps in-frame clones, though not all of them. The table includes around 150,000 clones, 55% detected once. CDR1 SQVTM and CDR2 ANQGSEA come from the germline V gene. The CDR3 sequence is 12 residues long. V was pared by 7 bases and J by 1 base, with 10 bases between. The data originate from a study of CD8+ T cells in alopecia areata. Overall study results and limits: Lesional scalp exceeded normal scalp in clonality, especially in alopecia totalis/universalis.

The sequencing sample was made of CD4+ T cells sorted from blood. The TCR sequence derives from a human donor in good health. V usage is TRBV29-1 and J usage is TRBJ2-5, with D possibly matching TRBD1 (5 bases). The CDR3 reads CSGQGAQETQYF. DNA of the CDR3: TGCAGCGGCCAAGGGGCCCAAGAGACCCAGTACTTC.